This T cell receptor (beta chain) was observed in a study of T cells in Graves' hyperthyroidism and ophthalmopathy. The study's findings and limits: A model built on 13 V-J features separated ophthalmopathy from stable hyperthyroidism. Expanded thyroid clonotypes (above 0.001) were mostly also found in blood.

In the ophthalmopathy cohort, Clinical Activity Score was at least 3, NOSPECS grade at least 4, and duration under 3 months. On the basis of clinical symptoms, serum thyroxine and TRAb, thyroid ultrasound and orbital computed tomography, diagnoses were made. This clonotype was seen repeatedly, ten times or more. The target antigen is unknown. The CDR3 sequence is 13 residues long. Per the germline V gene, CDR1 is DFQATT and CDR2 is SNEGSKA (reference sequence). The V end lost 5 bases, the J end lost 1 base, and 9 bases lay between the germline ends. TCR beta CDR3 regions were amplified from RNA. Using the HTBI primer set, a first-round RT-PCR was run on the TCR CDR3. TCRdb redid the calling of the multiplex PCR reads with MiXCR, one entry per CDR3 protein. The sample contains fewer than 550,000 distinct CDR3 sequences, around 22% of which appear only once.

This receptor was identified in a woman in her 30s with Graves' ophthalmopathy. The J gene is TRBJ1-5, the V gene TRBV20-1, with a possible D match to TRBD1 (5 bases). The sample consisted of blood. The CDR3 coding sequence is TGCAGTGCTCCAGGGCCCAGCAATCAGCCCCAGCATTTT. Its protein is CSAPGPSNQPQHF.